This TCR beta chain emerged from a study of cytomegalovirus exposure and HLA in healthy donors. General study points: Cytomegalovirus status was reportedly diagnosed by the classifier with high specificity and sensitivity.

Sequencing was performed with immunoSEQ multiplex PCR; in TCRdb, only in-frame clones are kept and a portion is missing. The data show about 82,000 clones, 85% to 95% seen once. There are 15 residues in the CDR3. With V trimmed by 1 base and J by 1 base, 4 bases remained unmatched. Germline lookup yields CDR1 SQVTM and CDR2 ANQGSEA. To note about this clone: Antigen specificity is unknown.

The source of this sequence is a young man in good health and CMV-seronegative. The chain has TRBV29-1 and TRBJ2-7; 10 nucleotides align to TRBD1. Sequenced: PBMCs. CDR3 nucleotide sequence: TGCAGCGTTGAAGGGACAGGGGGGAGTTCCTACGAGCAGTACTTC. Amino acids: CSVEGTGGSSYEQYF.